What follows are 14 T cell receptor beta chains derived from one specimen sequenced in a study of cytomegalovirus exposure and HLA in healthy donors. This PCR relied on a set of 60 Vbeta primers and 13 Jbeta primers. Sequencing was performed with immunoSEQ multiplex PCR; in TCRdb, only in-frame clones are kept and a portion is missing. The table shows some 170,000 clones, with roughly 85% occurring only once. Material: PBMCs. The receptors were sampled from a man between 18 and 29 years old in good health and CMV-seropositive.

The chain couples TRBV7-9 to TRBJ2-7; 9 bases line up with TRBD2. The J segment lost 9 bases and the V segment lost 1 base, leaving 16 bases of the junction unmatched. The CDR3 length is 17 residues. Germline CDR1 reads SEHNR; CDR2 reads FQNEAQ (reference sequence). DNA for the CDR3: TGTGCCAGCAGCTTAGGCCTTGGGCTAGCGGGAAAGCCCGCGCAGTACTTC. The encoded protein is CASSLGLGLAGKPAQYF.

The CDR3 bases are TGTGCCAGTAGTGCCCAGGGACAGCCGTCTAACCAGCATTTT. Translation: CASSAQGQPSNQHF. The gene calls are TRBV19 and TRBJ1-5; 7 positions agree with TRBD1. CDR3 length: 14 residues. Germline assignment: CDR1 LNHDA and CDR2 SQIVND (reference sequence). Trimming at V came to 5 bases and at J to 12 bases, leaving 13 bases not matched to a gene.

V and J are TRBV5-6 and TRBJ2-1; 7 nucleotides agree with TRBD1. Germline values: CDR1 SGHDT, CDR2 YYEEEE. The ends lost 4 bases at V and 3 bases at J; junction bases unmatched: 4. This CDR3 contains 14 residues. The CDR3 sequence is CASSLGQIYNEQFF. CDR3 sequence (DNA): TGTGCCAGCAGCCTGGGACAGATCTACAATGAGCAGTTCTTC.

This clone occurred a few times. The chain links TRBV16 to TRBJ1-2; no definite D call. Germline-derived CDR1 and CDR2 are KGHSY and FQNENV. The CDR3 has 14 amino acids. V lost 2 bases to trimming and J lost 1 base, with 8 bases between them. The CDR3 DNA follows: TGTGCCAGCAGCCAACAGGAGGTTAACTATGGCTACACCTTC. It translates to CASSQQEVNYGYTF.

Details on this clone: Lacking the conserved final phenylalanine or tryptophan, this CDR3 likely reflects a read error. J is TRBJ1-6 and V is TRBV6-5; 7 bases are a match to TRBD1. This CDR3 region has 15 residues. Trimming removed 7 bases from V and 9 bases from J; junction bases left unmatched: 12. Germline CDR1 reads MNHEY; CDR2 reads SVGAGI. The CDR3 loop is CASTDRDSGGSPLHL. CDR3 sequence (DNA): TGTGCCAGCACCGACAGGGACTCCGGGGGTTCACCCCTCCACCTT.

The rearrangement joins TRBV19 to TRBJ2-7; 9 nucleotides agree with TRBD1. CDR1 is LNHDA and CDR2 is SQIVND in the germline V gene (reference sequence). Trimming cost V 1 base and J 2 bases; bases outside gene matches: 3. CDR3 size: 15 residues. Here the CDR3 reads CASSIGGTGTYEQYF. Here the CDR3 DNA reads TGTGCCAGTAGTATAGGTGGGACAGGGACCTACGAGCAGTACTTC.

The rearrangement joins TRBV19 to TRBJ2-2; D unresolved. With 0 bases removed from V and 6 bases from J, the gap between germline ends came to 8 bases. Germline assignment: CDR1 LNHDA and CDR2 SQIVND (reference sequence). The CDR3 contains 14 residues. The CDR3 DNA reads as TGTGCCAGTAGTATAGATCCGGGTTCCGGGGAGCTGTTTTTT. It encodes CASSIDPGSGELFF.

With respect to this clone: Distinct nucleotide sequences in the sample also encode this CDR3. CDR3 loop: CASSLGGSNYGYTF. CDR3 DNA: TGCGCCAGCAGCTTGGGAGGGTCTAACTATGGCTACACCTTC. V usage is TRBV5-1 and J usage is TRBJ1-2, with no clear D. CDR3 length: 14 amino acids. Between the trimmed V and J ends, which lost 0 bases and 0 bases, there was a span of 6 bases. Per germline, CDR1 SGHRS and CDR2 YFSETQ.

The gene calls are TRBV6-4 and TRBJ1-1, with 12 bases aligning to TRBD1. The germline V gene has CDR1 MRHNA and CDR2 SNTAGT. This CDR3 is 19 amino acids long. The trim removed 6 bases at V and 2 bases at J, leaving 16 bases unmatched. In nucleotides, the CDR3 is TGTGCCAGCAGGGGACCCGGAATCCCGGGACAGGGGGCAAACACTGAAGCTTTCTTT. This translates into CASRGPGIPGQGANTEAFF.

V is TRBV7-9 and J is TRBJ1-2; no reliable D call. The CDR3 extends over 14 amino acids. In germline, CDR1 is SEHNR, CDR2 FQNEAQ (reference sequence). The ends were cut back, 4 bases at V and 2 bases at J, with 11 bases in the middle. The CDR3 reads CASSSSAGNYGYTF. CDR3 nucleotides: TGTGCCAGCAGCTCGTCCGCGGGGAACTATGGCTACACCTTC.

The chain joins TRBV5-1 to TRBJ1-3; 8 bases fit TRBD1. Germline CDR1 SGHRS, CDR2 YFSETQ. The CDR3 is 15 amino acids. V shed 4 bases and J 1 base; nucleotides not matched to a gene: 4. Written as DNA, the CDR3 is TGCGCCAGCAGCGCAGGGGGCGCTTCTGGAAACACCATATATTTT. Translation: CASSAGGASGNTIYF.

This rearrangement joins TRBV7-3 to TRBJ2-1; 7 nucleotides align to TRBD2. The CDR3 is 18 amino acids. Looked up from germline, CDR1 is SGHTA and CDR2 is FQGTGA. V was pared by 8 bases and J by 0 bases, with 16 bases of the junction left unmatched. DNA of the CDR3: TGTGCCAGCGCGCGGGGGACGGAATCTCTTACCTCCTACAATGAGCAGTTCTTC. Translated: CASARGTESLTSYNEQFF.

This clone was counted a few times. The gene calls are TRBV5-5 and TRBJ2-7; D ambiguous. Germline V gives CDR1 SGHKS, CDR2 YYEKEE (reference sequence). CDR3 size: 15 residues. V gave up 2 bases and J gave up 0 bases, with 12 bases separating them. CDR3 loop: CASSFWLASSYEQYF. As DNA, the CDR3 is TGTGCCAGCAGCTTTTGGCTTGCAAGCTCCTACGAGCAGTACTTC.

This clone was found once. The rearrangement uses TRBV27 and TRBJ1-1; no firm D call. The CDR3 runs 13 residues. The germline V and J ends were trimmed by 0 bases and 4 bases, with 6 bases remaining between them. CDR1 is MNHEY and CDR2 is SMNVEV in the germline V gene (reference sequence). The DNA of the CDR3 is TGTGCCAGCAGTTTATCCCAAGCCACTGAAGCTTTCTTT. Translating it yields CASSLSQATEAFF.